This T cell receptor (beta chain) came from a study of human versus mouse CDR3 diversity and MHC coevolution. General study points: Human CDR3s averaged more deletions and insertions than mouse CDR3s.

This CDR3 region has 13 residues. CDR1 is SGHTA and CDR2 is FQGTGA in the germline V gene. The V gene lost 5 bases and the J gene lost 1 base, with 8 bases spanning the gap. Naive CD4 T cells, CD45RO-negative and CD62L-positive, were flow-sorted from PBMCs. In regard to this clone: What it binds is unknown.

Sequenced by immunoSEQ multiplex PCR; TCRdb stores in-frame clones only, minus some. The sample lists about 81,000 clones; around 93% were seen once. The sequence was collected from a person between 30 and 69 years old in good health. Material for sequencing was naive CD4+ T cells from blood. Described subset: CD45RO-negative CD62L-positive naive CD4 T cells. The chain links TRBV7-3 to TRBJ1-1, with D unresolved. This chain's CDR3 is CASSARENTEAFF. As DNA, the CDR3 is TGTGCCAGCAGCGCCCGGGAGAACACTGAAGCTTTCTTT.